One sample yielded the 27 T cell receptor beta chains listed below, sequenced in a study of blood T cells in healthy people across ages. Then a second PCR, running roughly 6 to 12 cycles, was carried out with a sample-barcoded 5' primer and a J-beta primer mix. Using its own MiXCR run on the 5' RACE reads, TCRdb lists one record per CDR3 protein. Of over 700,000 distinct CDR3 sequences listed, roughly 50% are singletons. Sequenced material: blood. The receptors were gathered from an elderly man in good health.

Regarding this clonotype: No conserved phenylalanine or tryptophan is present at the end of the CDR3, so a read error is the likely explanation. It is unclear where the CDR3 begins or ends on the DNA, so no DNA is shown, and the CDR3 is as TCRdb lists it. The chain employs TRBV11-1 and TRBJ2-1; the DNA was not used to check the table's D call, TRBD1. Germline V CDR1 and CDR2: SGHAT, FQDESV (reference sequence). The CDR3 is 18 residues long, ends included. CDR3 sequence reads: CASSPRSAAWGYGYTFGS.

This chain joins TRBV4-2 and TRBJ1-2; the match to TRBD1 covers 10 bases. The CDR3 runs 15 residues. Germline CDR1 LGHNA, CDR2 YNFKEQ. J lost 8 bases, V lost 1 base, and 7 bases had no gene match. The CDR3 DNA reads TGTGCCAGCAGCCAAGTTATGGGACAGGGGCAAGGCTACACCTTC. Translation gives CASSQVMGQGQGYTF.

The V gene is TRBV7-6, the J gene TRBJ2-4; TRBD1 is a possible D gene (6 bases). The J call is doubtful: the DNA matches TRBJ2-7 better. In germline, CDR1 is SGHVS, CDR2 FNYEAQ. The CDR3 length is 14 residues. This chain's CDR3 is CASSPGQWDYEQYF. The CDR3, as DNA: TGTGCCAGCAGCCCCGGACAGTGGGACTACGAGCAGTACTTC.

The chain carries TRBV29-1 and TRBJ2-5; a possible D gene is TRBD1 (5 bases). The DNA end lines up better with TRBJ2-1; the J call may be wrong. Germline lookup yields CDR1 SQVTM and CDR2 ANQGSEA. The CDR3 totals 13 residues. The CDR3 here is CSVEQGYQETQFF. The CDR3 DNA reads TGCAGCGTTGAGCAGGGCTATCAAGAGACCCAGTTCTTC.

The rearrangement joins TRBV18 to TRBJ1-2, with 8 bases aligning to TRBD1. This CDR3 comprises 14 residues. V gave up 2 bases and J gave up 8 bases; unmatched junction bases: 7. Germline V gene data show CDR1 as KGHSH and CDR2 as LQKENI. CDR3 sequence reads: CASSPDRGSEGYTF. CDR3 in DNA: TGTGCCAGCTCACCAGACAGGGGATCAGAAGGCTACACCTTC.

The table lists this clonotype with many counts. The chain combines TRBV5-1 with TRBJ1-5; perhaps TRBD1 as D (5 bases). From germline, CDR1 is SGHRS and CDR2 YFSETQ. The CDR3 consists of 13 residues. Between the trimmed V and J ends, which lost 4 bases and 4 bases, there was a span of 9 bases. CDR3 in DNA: TGCGCCAGCAGCCGGGACGTAAATCAGCCCCAGCATTTT. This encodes CASSRDVNQPQHF.

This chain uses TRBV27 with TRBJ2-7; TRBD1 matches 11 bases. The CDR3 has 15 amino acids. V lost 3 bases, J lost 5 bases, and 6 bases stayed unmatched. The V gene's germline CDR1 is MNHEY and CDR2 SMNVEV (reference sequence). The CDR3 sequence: CASSFGTGGADEQYF. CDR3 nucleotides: TGTGCCAGCAGTTTCGGGACAGGGGGAGCGGACGAGCAGTACTTC.

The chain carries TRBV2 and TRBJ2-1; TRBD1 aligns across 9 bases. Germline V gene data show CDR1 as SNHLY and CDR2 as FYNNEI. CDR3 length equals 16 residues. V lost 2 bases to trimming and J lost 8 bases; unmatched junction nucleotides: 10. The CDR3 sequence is CASSEFQGQGNDEQFF. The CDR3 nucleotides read TGTGCCAGCAGTGAATTCCAGGGACAGGGTAATGATGAGCAGTTCTTC. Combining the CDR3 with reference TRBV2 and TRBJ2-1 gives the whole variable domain EPEVTQTPSHQVTQMGQEVILRCVPISNHLYFYWYRQILGQKVEFLVSFYNNEISEKSEIFDDQFSVERPDGSNFTLKIRSTKLEDSAMYFCASSEFQGQGNDEQFFGPGTRLTVL.

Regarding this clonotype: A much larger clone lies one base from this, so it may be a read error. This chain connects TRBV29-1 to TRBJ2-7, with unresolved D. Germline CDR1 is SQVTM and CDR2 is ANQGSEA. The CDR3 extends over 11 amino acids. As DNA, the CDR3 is TGCGGCGTTGACCTAGGAACCGAGCAGTACTTC. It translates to CGVDLGTEQYF.

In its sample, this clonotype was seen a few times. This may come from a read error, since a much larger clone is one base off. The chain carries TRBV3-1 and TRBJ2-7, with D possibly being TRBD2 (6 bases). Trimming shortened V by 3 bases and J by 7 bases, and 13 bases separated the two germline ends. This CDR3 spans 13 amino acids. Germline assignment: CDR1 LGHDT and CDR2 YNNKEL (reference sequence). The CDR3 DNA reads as TGTGCCAGCAGCCAGGGGGGAGACAATGAGCAGTACTTC. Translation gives CASSQGGDNEQYF.

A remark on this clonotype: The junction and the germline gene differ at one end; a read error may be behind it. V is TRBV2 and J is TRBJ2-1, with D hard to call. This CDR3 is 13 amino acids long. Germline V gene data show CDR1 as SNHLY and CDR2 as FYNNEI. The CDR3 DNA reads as TGTGCCAGTAGTGAAGCGCGAGTTAGTGAGCAGTTCTTC. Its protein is CASSEARVSEQFF.

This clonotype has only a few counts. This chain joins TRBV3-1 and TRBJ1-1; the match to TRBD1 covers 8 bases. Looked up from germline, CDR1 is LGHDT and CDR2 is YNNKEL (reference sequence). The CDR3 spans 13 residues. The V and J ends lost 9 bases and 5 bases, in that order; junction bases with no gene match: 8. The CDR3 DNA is TGTGCCAGTACCGACAGGGGAGGGACTGAAGCTTTCTTT. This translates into CASTDRGGTEAFF. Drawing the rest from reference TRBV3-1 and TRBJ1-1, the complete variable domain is DTAVSQTPKYLVTQMGNDKSIKCEQNLGHDTMYWYKQDSKKFLKIMFSYNNKELIINETVPNRFSPKSPDKAHLNLHINSLELGDSAVYFCASTDRGGTEAFFGQGTRLTVV.

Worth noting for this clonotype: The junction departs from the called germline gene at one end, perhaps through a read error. The CDR3 DNA reads as TGTGTCAGCAGCCCTACAGACAGATACGCGTATTTT. This codes for CVSSPTDRYAYF. This sequence joins TRBV12-3 or TRBV12-4 and TRBJ2-3, with a possible D match to TRBD1 (5 bases). CDR3 length: 12 amino acids.

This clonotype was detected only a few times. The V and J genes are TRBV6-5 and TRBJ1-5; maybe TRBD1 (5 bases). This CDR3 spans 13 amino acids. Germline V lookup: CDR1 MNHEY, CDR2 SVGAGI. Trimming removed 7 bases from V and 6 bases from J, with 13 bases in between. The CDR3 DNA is TGTGCCAGCACCCGGGGGAACGGTCAGCCCCAGCATTTT. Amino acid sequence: CASTRGNGQPQHF.

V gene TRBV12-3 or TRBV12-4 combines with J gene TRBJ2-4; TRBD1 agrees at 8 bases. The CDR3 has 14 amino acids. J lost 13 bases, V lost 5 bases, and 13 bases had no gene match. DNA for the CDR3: TGTGCCAGCAGTCCAAATCCCGGGACAGGAGAGCAGTACTTC. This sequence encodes CASSPNPGTGEQYF.

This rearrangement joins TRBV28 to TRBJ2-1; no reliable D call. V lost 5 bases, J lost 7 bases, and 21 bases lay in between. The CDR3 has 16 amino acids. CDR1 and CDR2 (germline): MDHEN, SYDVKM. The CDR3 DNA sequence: TGTGCCAGCAGTCCGACTCACCGTGTGGGCATAAATGAGCAGTTCTTC. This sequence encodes CASSPTHRVGINEQFF. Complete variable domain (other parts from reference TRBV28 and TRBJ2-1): DVKVTQSSRYLVKRTGEKVFLECVQDMDHENMFWYRQDPGLGLRLIYFSYDVKMKEKGDIPEGYSVSREKKERFSLILESASTNQTSMYLCASSPTHRVGINEQFFGPGTRLTVL.

Here the CDR3 DNA reads TGTGCCAGCAGTTTAGGAGGGGCGAGTTACATTCAGTACTTC. Amino acid sequence: CASSLGGASYIQYF. The chain joins TRBV12-3 or TRBV12-4 to TRBJ2-4, with D possibly being TRBD1 or TRBD2 (5 bases each). This CDR3 has 14 amino acids. The germline V and J ends were trimmed by 1 base and 8 bases, with 12 bases remaining between them.

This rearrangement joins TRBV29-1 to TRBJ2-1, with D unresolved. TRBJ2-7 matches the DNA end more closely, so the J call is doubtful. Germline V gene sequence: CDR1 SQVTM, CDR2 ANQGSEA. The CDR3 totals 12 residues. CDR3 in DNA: TGCAGCGGACACGAATCCTACAATGAGCAGTACTTC. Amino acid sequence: CSGHESYNEQYF.

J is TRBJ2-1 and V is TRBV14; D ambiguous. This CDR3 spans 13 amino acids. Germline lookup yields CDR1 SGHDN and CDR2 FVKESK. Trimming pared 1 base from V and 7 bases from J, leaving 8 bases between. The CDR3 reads CASSQVGFNEQFF. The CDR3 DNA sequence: TGTGCCAGCAGCCAAGTTGGCTTTAATGAGCAGTTCTTC.

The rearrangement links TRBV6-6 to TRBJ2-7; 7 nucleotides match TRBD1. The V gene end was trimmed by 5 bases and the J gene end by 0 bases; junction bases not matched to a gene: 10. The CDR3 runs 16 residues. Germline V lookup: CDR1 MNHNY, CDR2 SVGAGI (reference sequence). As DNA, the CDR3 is TGTGCCAGCAGTCCTATGGACAGGACCTCCTCCTACGAGCAGTACTTC. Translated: CASSPMDRTSSYEQYF.

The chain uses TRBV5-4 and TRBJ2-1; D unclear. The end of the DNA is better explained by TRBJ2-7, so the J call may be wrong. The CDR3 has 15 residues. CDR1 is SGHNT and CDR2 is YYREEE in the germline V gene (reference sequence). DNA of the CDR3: TGTGCCAGCAGCCCGGACCCCGACTCCTACAATGAGCAGTACTTC. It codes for CASSPDPDSYNEQYF.

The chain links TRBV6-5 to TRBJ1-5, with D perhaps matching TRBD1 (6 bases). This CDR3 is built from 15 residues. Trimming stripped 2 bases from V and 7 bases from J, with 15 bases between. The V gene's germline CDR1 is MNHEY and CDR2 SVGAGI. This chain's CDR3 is CASSYAVGQNQPQHF. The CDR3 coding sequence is TGTGCCAGCAGTTACGCTGTGGGACAAAACCAGCCCCAGCATTTT.

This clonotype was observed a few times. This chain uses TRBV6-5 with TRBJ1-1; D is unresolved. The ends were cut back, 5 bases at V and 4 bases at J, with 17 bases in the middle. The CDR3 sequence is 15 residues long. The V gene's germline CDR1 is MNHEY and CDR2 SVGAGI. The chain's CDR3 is CASSPVGMKSTEAFF. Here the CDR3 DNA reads TGTGCCAGCAGTCCGGTAGGGATGAAAAGCACTGAAGCTTTCTTT.

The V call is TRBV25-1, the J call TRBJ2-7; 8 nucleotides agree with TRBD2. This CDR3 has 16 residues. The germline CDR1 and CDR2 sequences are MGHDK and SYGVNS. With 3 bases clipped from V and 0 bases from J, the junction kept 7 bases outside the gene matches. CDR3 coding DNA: TGTGCCAGCAGTGACGGGCTAGCGGGCTTCTCCTACGAGCAGTACTTC. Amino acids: CASSDGLAGFSYEQYF.

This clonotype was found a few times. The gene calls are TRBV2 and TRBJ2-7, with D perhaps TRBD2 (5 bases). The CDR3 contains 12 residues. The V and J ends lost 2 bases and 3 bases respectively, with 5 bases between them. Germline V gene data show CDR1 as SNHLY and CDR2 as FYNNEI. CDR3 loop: CASSERDYEQYF. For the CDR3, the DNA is TGTGCCAGCAGTGAACGGGACTACGAGCAGTACTTC.

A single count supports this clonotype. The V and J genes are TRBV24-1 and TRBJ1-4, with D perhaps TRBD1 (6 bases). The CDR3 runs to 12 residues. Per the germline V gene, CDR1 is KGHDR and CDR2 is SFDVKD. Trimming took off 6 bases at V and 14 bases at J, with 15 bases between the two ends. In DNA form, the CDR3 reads TGTGCCACCAGTAACCAGGACAGCCGTCTGTTTTTT. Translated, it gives CATSNQDSRLFF.

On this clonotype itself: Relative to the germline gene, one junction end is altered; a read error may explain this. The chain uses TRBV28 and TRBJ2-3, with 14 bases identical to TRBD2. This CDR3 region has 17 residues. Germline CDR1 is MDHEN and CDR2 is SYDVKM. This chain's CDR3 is CPSSFPTSGRATDTQYF. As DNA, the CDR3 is TGTCCCAGCAGTTTCCCGACTAGCGGGAGGGCAACAGATACGCAGTATTTT.